This T cell receptor beta chain comes out of a study of shared clonotypes between healthy human individuals. In regard to this clone: Its antigen is as yet unknown.

V lost 4 bases to trimming and J lost 1 base, with 14 bases between them. This CDR3 is built from 15 residues. The germline V gene encodes CDR1 MNHEY and CDR2 SMNVEV (reference sequence). Study-wide results and limits: A handful of donors showed sharing of roughly 5% of naive CD4 clonotypes. Exclusively blood specimens were collected; tissue repertoires likely differ. Only a few donors were included, so the genetic and exposure-history diversity represented was limited.

The repertoire was sequenced with immunoSEQ multiplex PCR; TCRdb's copy has only in-frame clones and lacks some. Of about 2.1 million clones in the sample, about 92% are singletons; the top ten hold roughly 1.8%. Terminally differentiated effector memory CD45RA+ cells were excluded by CCR7 positive selection of CD45RO-negative cells. Sequencing input: naive CD8+ T cells from PBMCs. This receptor was identified in a man aged 18 to 29 in good health. Some clones in this sample may be carry-over from other donors' samples. The chain combines TRBV27 with TRBJ2-7, with a possible D match to TRBD2 (6 bases). Here the CDR3 DNA reads TGTGCCAGCAGTTGGGTAGGCGGGACGTCCTACGAGCAGTACTTC. It is translated as CASSWVGGTSYEQYF.